Sequencing of this T cell receptor (beta chain) was carried out in a study of blood T cell repertoires in COVID-19. Repertoires were generated with immunoSEQ multiplex PCR, while TCRdb's copy carries only in-frame clones and drops some. The table includes some 95,000 clones, 76% detected once. V lost 5 bases to trimming and J lost 3 bases, with 13 bases between them. The CDR3 runs to 13 residues. The germline V gene has CDR1 GTSNPN and CDR2 SVGIG (reference sequence). V is TRBV30 and J is TRBJ1-2; D perhaps matches TRBD1 (6 bases). This sequence was found in a man aged 70-80 years with acute or convalescent COVID-19. Sequencing was done on a sample of peripheral blood. Here the CDR3 reads CAWSTGGYYGYTF. The DNA for the CDR3 is TGTGCCTGGTCGACAGGCGGGTACTATGGCTACACCTTC.